This TCR beta chain was sequenced in a study of T cells in localized non-small cell lung cancer. General study findings and limits: Tumor trailed uninvolved adjacent lung in T cell clonality, which peaked there.

Clones were sequenced by immunoSEQ multiplex PCR, and TCRdb holds only the in-frame ones, with some missing. The data show about 59,000 clones, roughly 90% seen once. About this clone: Its antigen is as yet unknown.

The material was peripheral blood, obtained before any cancer treatment. The TCR comes from a man aged 35-69 years with stage I lung adenocarcinoma.

The CDR3 is CASSLSQGGHIRGYTF. The CDR3 DNA sequence: TGCGCCAGCAGCTTATCACAGGGGGGCCATATACGCGGCTACACCTTC. The chain couples TRBV5-1 to TRBJ1-2, with 8 bases that match TRBD1. V was clipped by 2 bases and J by 8 bases; unmatched bases: 14. In germline, CDR1 is SGHRS, CDR2 YFSETQ. CDR3 length equals 16 residues.